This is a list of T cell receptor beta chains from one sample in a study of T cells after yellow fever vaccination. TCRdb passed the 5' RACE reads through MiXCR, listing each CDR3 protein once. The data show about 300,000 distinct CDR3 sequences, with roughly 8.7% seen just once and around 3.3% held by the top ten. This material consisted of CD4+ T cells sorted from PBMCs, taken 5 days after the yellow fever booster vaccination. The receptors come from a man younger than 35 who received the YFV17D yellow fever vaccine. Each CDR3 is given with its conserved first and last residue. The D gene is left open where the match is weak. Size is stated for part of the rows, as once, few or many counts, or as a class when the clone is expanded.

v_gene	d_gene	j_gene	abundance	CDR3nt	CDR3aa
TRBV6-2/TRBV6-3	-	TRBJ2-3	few	TGTGCCAGCAGTTACCCCCCGGCGGGGGCCGGAGATACGCAGTATTTT	CASSYPPAGAGDTQYF
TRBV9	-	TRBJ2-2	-	TGTGCCAGCAGCGTCCGAACAGGGACCGGGGAGCTGTTTTTT	CASSVRTGTGELFF
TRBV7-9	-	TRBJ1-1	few	TGTGCCAGCAGCCCCCCCAACAAGGCGACTGAAGCTTTCTTT	CASSPPNKATEAFF
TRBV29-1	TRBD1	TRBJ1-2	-	TGCAGCGTGGGGACAGGGGCCCCCTATGGCTACACCTTC	CSVGTGAPYGYTF
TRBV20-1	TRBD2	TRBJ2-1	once	TGCAGTGCTAGAGAGATGACTAGCGGGGGAGTTAATGAGCAGTTCTTC	CSAREMTSGGVNEQFF
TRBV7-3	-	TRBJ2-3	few	TGTGCCAGCAGCTTCCCTGTTTCGGCGGATACGCAGTATTTT	CASSFPVSADTQYF
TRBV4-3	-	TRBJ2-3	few	TGCGCCAGCAGCCAAGATCTGGTCAGCGATACGCAGTATTTT	CASSQDLVSDTQYF
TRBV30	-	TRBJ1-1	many	TGTGCCTGGAGTGGTCCTCCTAACAGGATTGGAGCTTTCTTT	CAWSGPPNRIGAFF
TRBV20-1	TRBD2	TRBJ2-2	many	TGCAGTGCTAGAAAGCCGGGACTAGCGGCGAACACCGGGGAGCTGTTTTTT	CSARKPGLAANTGELFF
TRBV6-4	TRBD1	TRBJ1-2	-	TGTGCCAGCACCCGGACAGGGAACACGGAGGGCTACACCTTC	CASTRTGNTEGYTF
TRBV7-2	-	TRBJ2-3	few	TGTGCCAGCAGCTTAGGTGCGAGCGCGGATACGCAGTATTTT	CASSLGASADTQYF
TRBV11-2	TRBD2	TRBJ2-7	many	TGTGCCAGCAGCTTCATCCCTAGCGGGGGGAGCGAGCAGTACTTC	CASSFIPSGGSEQYF
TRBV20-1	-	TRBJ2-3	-	TGCAGTGGACTACCGCCCCTCGCGCGTAGGGCGGGCAACACAGATACGCAGTATTTT	CSGLPPLARRAGNTDTQYF
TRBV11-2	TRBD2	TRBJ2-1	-	TGTGCCAGCAGCTTACGTAATAGCGGGGTGGGGTGGCATGAGCAGTTCTTC	CASSLRNSGVGWHEQFF
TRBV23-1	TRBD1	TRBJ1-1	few	TGCGCCAGCAGTCCAGGGGGCTCGGGCACTGAAGCTTTCTTT	CASSPGGSGTEAFF
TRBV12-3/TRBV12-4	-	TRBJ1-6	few	TGTGCCAGCAGTAGCCTGAGAACCTATAATTCACCCCTCCACTTT	CASSSLRTYNSPLHF
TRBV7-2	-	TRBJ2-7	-	TGTGCCAGCAGCTTAGCCTTCGGCAGGAGCAAGCAGTACTTC	CASSLAFGRSKQYF
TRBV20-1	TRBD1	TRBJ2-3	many	TGCAGTGCTAGATCCCCGGGACAGTACACAGATACGCAGTATTTT	CSARSPGQYTDTQYF
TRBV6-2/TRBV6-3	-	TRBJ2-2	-	TGTGCCAGCAGAGTTACGGGGACCGGGGAGCTGTTTTTT	CASRVTGTGELFF
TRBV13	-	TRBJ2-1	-	TGTGCCAGCAGGGCAGGAGCCTACAATGAGCAGTTCTTC	CASRAGAYNEQFF